Listed here are 8 T cell receptor beta chains from one sample, sequenced in a study of breast tumors, draining lymph nodes, adjacent tissues. Axillary draining lymph nodes of breast cancer patients supplied the node samples. One entry per CDR3 protein, called by TCRdb with MiXCR from the multiplex PCR reads. The table includes about 180,000 distinct CDR3 sequences, roughly 30% detected once. The sample consisted of axillary lymph node tissue. These receptors came from a female donor with breast cancer. Some clones in this sample may be carry-over from other donors' samples.

This clonotype was recorded at least ten times. The chain has TRBV2 and TRBJ1-2; D is possibly TRBD1 (6 bases). This CDR3 is built from 14 residues. CDR1 and CDR2 from the germline V gene are SNHLY and FYNNEI. Trimming removed 1 base at V and 10 bases at J, with 16 bases between. Here the CDR3 reads CASSEEGGGGDYTF. CDR3 coding DNA: TGTGCCAGCAGTGAAGAAGGGGGTGGCGGGGACTACACCTTC. The full variable domain, in which reference TRBV2 and TRBJ1-2 provide the parts outside the CDR3, is EPEVTQTPSHQVTQMGQEVILRCVPISNHLYFYWYRQILGQKVEFLVSFYNNEISEKSEIFDDQFSVERPDGSNFTLKIRSTKLEDSAMYFCASSEEGGGGDYTFGSGTRLTVV.

The rearrangement links TRBV18 to TRBJ2-1; D ambiguous. The CDR3 has 14 amino acids. Germline V gene data show CDR1 as KGHSH and CDR2 as LQKENI. Trimming cost V 2 bases and J 7 bases, with 12 bases left between them. This CDR3 is CASSPFKSANEQFF. CDR3 bases: TGTGCCAGCTCACCATTTAAGTCCGCTAATGAGCAGTTCTTC.

This clonotype was seen repeatedly, ten times or more. The V gene is TRBV11-2, the J gene TRBJ2-5; D remains ambiguous. CDR3 size: 15 residues. V shed 5 bases and J shed 5 bases, with 18 bases lying between them. Germline values: CDR1 SGHAT, CDR2 FQNNGV. In DNA, the CDR3 is TGTGCCAGCAGCATGAATCCTAATTTCGGGGAGACCCAGTACTTC. Translating gives CASSMNPNFGETQYF.

This clonotype has ten or more counts. This sequence joins TRBV7-2 and TRBJ2-7; 16 nucleotides match TRBD2. V shed 2 bases and J 5 bases; nucleotides not matched to a gene: 9. This CDR3 has 18 amino acids. Germline V gene lookup returns CDR1 SGHTA and CDR2 FQGNSA. CDR3 nucleotide sequence: TGTGCCAGCAGCTTACGCCCCGGGACTAGCGGGAGGGCCCACGAGCAGTACTTC. Protein product: CASSLRPGTSGRAHEQYF.

The chain has TRBV5-4 and TRBJ2-1, with 7 bases that match TRBD1. This CDR3 contains 16 residues. Trimming at V came to 3 bases and at J to 7 bases, leaving 13 bases not matched to a gene. The germline CDR1 and CDR2 sequences are SGHNT and YYREEE (reference sequence). The CDR3 loop is CASSSLTGSRINEQFF. DNA for the CDR3: TGTGCCAGCAGCTCCCTGACAGGGTCCAGAATAAATGAGCAGTTCTTC.

V and J are TRBV2 and TRBJ2-5; 13 bases fit TRBD2. V was clipped by 7 bases and J by 2 bases; unmatched bases: 7. The CDR3 covers 16 residues. Per the germline V gene, CDR1 is SNHLY and CDR2 is FYNNEI. DNA of the CDR3: TGTGCCAGCACAACTAGCGGGGGGGCACCTCAAGAGACCCAGTACTTC. This sequence encodes CASTTSGGAPQETQYF.

This clonotype has a handful of counts. This could be a read error, since a much larger clone is one nucleotide away. The V gene is TRBV20-1, the J gene TRBJ2-7, with a weak D call TRBD1 (5 bases). There are 15 residues in the CDR3. From germline, CDR1 is DFQATT and CDR2 SNEGSKA (reference sequence). CDR3 sequence (DNA): TGCAGCCCCTCCCACCCCAATGGACATAACTACGGGCAGTACTTC. Protein: CSPSHPNGHNYGQYF.

The chain uses TRBV6-2 or TRBV6-3 and TRBJ1-3, with 9 positions matching TRBD1. The CDR3 length is 16 residues. J was trimmed by 3 bases and V by 7 bases; bases with no gene match: 10. Germline CDR1 and CDR2: MNHEY and SVGEGT. DNA for the CDR3: TGTGCCAGCAAAACGACAGGGGGTTCTCGTGGAAACACCATATATTTT. It is translated as CASKTTGGSRGNTIYF.